The 6 T cell receptor beta chains below were found in one sample sequenced in a study of blood T cell repertoires in COVID-19. TCRdb keeps only in-frame clones here, not all; method: immunoSEQ multiplex PCR. The data hold fewer than 300,000 clones, with around 90% observed a single time. The sequenced material came from PBMCs or T cells enriched from blood (not recorded which). All receptors come from a woman between 35 and 50 years old with acute COVID-19.

The chain carries TRBV30 and TRBJ1-2, with TRBD1 as a possible D gene (6 bases). The germline V gene has CDR1 GTSNPN and CDR2 SVGIG (reference sequence). V shed 2 bases and J shed 8 bases, with 15 bases lying between them. There are 13 residues in the CDR3. The CDR3 sequence is CAWSQGQGRGYTF. In nucleotides, the CDR3 is TGTGCCTGGAGTCAGGGGCAGGGAAGGGGCTACACCTTC.

The chain uses TRBV6-5 and TRBJ1-1; no clear D gene. CDR3 length: 11 amino acids. Germline-derived CDR1 and CDR2 are MNHEY and SVGAGI. Trimming removed 8 bases at V and 11 bases at J, with 15 bases between. CDR3 DNA sequence: TGTGCCAGCGGCATACGGGGTAGGGCTTTCTTT. Protein: CASGIRGRAFF.

V is TRBV5-3 and J is TRBJ2-1; a possible D gene is TRBD1 (6 bases). TRBV5-3 is recorded as an ORF, its role being uncertain. V was trimmed by 1 base and J by 1 base, leaving 9 bases between them. There are 15 residues in the CDR3. CDR3 sequence: CARSLWGPSYNEQFF. The CDR3 nucleotides are TGTGCCAGAAGCTTGTGGGGGCCGTCCTACAATGAGCAGTTCTTC.

The V and J genes are TRBV9 and TRBJ2-1, with TRBD2 identical over 8 bases. The length of the CDR3 is 15 residues. V shed 0 bases, J shed 6 bases, and the junction held 5 bases outside the gene matches. Germline V gene lookup returns CDR1 SGDLS and CDR2 YYNGEE. The CDR3 is CASSVVSGGFNEQFF. The CDR3 DNA reads as TGTGCCAGCAGCGTAGTCTCGGGGGGGTTCAATGAGCAGTTCTTC.

The rearrangement links TRBV2 to TRBJ2-2; maybe TRBD1 (5 bases). Trimming pared 4 bases from V and 1 base from J, leaving 10 bases between. The CDR3 is 15 amino acids. Per the germline V gene, CDR1 is SNHLY and CDR2 is FYNNEI. CDR3 nucleotide sequence: TGTGCCAGCAGTGCCCAGACAGAGAACACCGGGGAGCTGTTTTTT. Protein sequence: CASSAQTENTGELFF.

The chain couples TRBV3-1 (or the pseudogene TRBV3-2) to TRBJ1-2, with D possibly TRBD1 on 6 matching bases. This CDR3 has 17 amino acids. Trimming stripped 0 bases from V and 4 bases from J, with 18 bases between. Looked up from germline, CDR1 is LGHDT and CDR2 is YNNKEL (reference sequence). The CDR3 nucleotides read TGTGCCAGCAGCCAAGATCGGGGGGCAGGGCTTGGCTATGGCTACACCTTC. Its translation: CASSQDRGAGLGYGYTF.